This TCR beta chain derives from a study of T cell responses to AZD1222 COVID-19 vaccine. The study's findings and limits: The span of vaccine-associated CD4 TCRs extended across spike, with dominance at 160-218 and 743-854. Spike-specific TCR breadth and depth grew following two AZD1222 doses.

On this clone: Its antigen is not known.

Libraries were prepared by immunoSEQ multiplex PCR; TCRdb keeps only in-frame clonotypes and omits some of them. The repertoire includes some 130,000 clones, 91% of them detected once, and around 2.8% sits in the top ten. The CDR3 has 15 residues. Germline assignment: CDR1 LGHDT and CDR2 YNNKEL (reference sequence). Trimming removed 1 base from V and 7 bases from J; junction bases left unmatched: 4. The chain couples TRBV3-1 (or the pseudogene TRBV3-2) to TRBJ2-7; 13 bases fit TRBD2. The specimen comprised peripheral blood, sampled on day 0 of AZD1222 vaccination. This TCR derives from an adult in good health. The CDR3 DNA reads TGTGCCAGCAGCCAAGGGACTAGCGGGAGCGGAGAGCAGTACTTC. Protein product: CASSQGTSGSGEQYF.